Listed here are 12 T cell receptor beta chains from one sample, sequenced in a study of cytomegalovirus exposure and HLA in healthy donors. PCR employed 60 Vbeta and 13 Jbeta primers. Here immunoSEQ multiplex PCR was the method, and the copy in TCRdb shows in-frame clones only, minus some. The sample yields a few hundred thousand clones, around 80% seen once. Sequenced sample: PBMCs. The receptor set was obtained from a girl between 2 and 10 years old in good health and CMV-seronegative.

The genes are TRBV12-5 and TRBJ1-1, with TRBD1 identical over 7 bases. The germline CDR1 and CDR2 sequences are LGHNT and FRNRAP. The CDR3 covers 13 residues. V was clipped by 6 bases and J by 2 bases; unmatched bases: 3. CDR3 amino acids: CASGRDSNTEAFF. CDR3 nucleotides: TGTGCTAGTGGCCGGGACAGCAACACTGAAGCTTTCTTT.

The chain joins TRBV4-2 to TRBJ1-4; 12 bases line up with TRBD1. V lost 3 bases to trimming and J lost 11 bases; unmatched junction nucleotides: 10. CDR1 and CDR2 (germline): LGHNA, YNFKEQ. The length of the CDR3 is 16 residues. CDR3 in amino acids: CASSQEPGQGASKLFF. The DNA for the CDR3 is TGTGCCAGCAGCCAGGAGCCGGGACAGGGGGCTTCGAAACTGTTTTTT.

The chain recombines TRBV29-1 with TRBJ1-2; 10 bases fit TRBD1. CDR3 length: 13 residues. Germline CDR1 reads SQVTM; CDR2 reads ANQGSEA. The V and J ends lost 7 bases and 4 bases, in that order; junction bases with no gene match: 6. The CDR3 spells CSARDRGGYGYTF. The CDR3, as DNA: TGCAGCGCCCGGGACAGGGGAGGCTATGGCTACACCTTC.

This chain links TRBV4-2 with TRBJ2-1; TRBD2 agrees at 9 bases. Germline V gene sequence: CDR1 LGHNA, CDR2 YNFKEQ. V was clipped by 8 bases and J by 7 bases; unmatched bases: 12. CDR3 length: 15 residues. The CDR3 DNA reads TGTGCCAGCGCTCCCCCATCTAGCGGGGCAAATGAGCAGTTCTTC. It yields the protein CASAPPSSGANEQFF.

This rearrangement joins TRBV6-5 to TRBJ2-2; D may be TRBD2 (5 bases). Trimming cost V 6 bases and J 4 bases, with 12 bases left between them. The CDR3 length is 14 residues. The germline V gene encodes CDR1 MNHEY and CDR2 SVGAGI. The chain's CDR3 is CASSTGLVTGELFF. In DNA, the CDR3 is TGTGCCAGCAGCACTGGACTCGTCACCGGGGAGCTGTTTTTT.

V usage is TRBV5-8 and J usage is TRBJ2-1, with TRBD2 identical over 8 bases. In germline, CDR1 is SGHTS, CDR2 YDEGEE. J lost 7 bases, V lost 4 bases, and 7 bases had no gene match. There are 14 residues in the CDR3. CDR3 coding DNA: TGTGCCAGCAGCCCGTGGGTAGCGGGAAATGAGCAGTTCTTC. It translates to CASSPWVAGNEQFF. The variable domain in full, with the rest retrieved from reference TRBV5-8 and TRBJ2-1, is EAGVTQSPTHLIKTRGQQATLRCSPISGHTSVYWYQQALGLGLQFLLWYDEGEERNRGNFPPRFSGRQFPNYSSELNVNALELEDSALYLCASSPWVAGNEQFFGPGTRLTVL.

V gene TRBV2 combines with J gene TRBJ2-3; a weak D match, TRBD2 (7 bases). The CDR3 spans 16 residues. Germline V lookup: CDR1 SNHLY, CDR2 FYNNEI. V dropped 4 bases and J dropped 5 bases, with 19 bases sitting between them. Here the CDR3 reads CASSALAGARVDTQYF. The CDR3 nucleotides are TGTGCCAGCAGTGCTCTCGCGGGGGCGAGGGTAGATACGCAGTATTTT.

This chain links TRBV5-1 with TRBJ2-7, with 12 bases aligning to TRBD2. Germline trimming cut 2 bases from V and 5 bases from J; bases unmatched to any gene: 11. The CDR3 is made up of 17 amino acids. Germline V gene data show CDR1 as SGHRS and CDR2 as YFSETQ. CDR3 DNA: TGCGCCAGCAGCTTTGCCTCGACTAGCGGGAGCGACCACGAGCAGTACTTC. This gives the protein CASSFASTSGSDHEQYF.

The gene calls are TRBV7-9 and TRBJ2-7, with TRBD2 as a possible D gene (5 bases). The CDR3 is 15 residues long. V was cut by 5 bases and J by 2 bases, with 16 bases left in between. The V gene's germline CDR1 is SEHNR and CDR2 FQNEAQ (reference sequence). CDR3 in amino acids: CASSPRPDLPYEQYF. CDR3 in DNA: TGTGCCAGCAGCCCCCGCCCGGACTTGCCCTACGAGCAGTACTTC.

The gene calls are TRBV6-1 and TRBJ1-1; TRBD1 matches 8 bases. In germline, CDR1 is MNHNS, CDR2 SASEGT. The ends lost 4 bases at V and 11 bases at J; junction bases unmatched: 9. The CDR3 sequence is 13 residues long. The CDR3 sequence is CASSARTGRGAFF. CDR3 sequence (DNA): TGTGCCAGCAGTGCCCGGACAGGGCGGGGCGCTTTCTTT.

This clone was detected a few times. The chain couples TRBV6-1 to TRBJ2-5; TRBD1 aligns across 9 bases. The CDR3 has 15 residues. V dropped 5 bases and J dropped 2; count of bases not matched to a gene: 6. Germline values: CDR1 MNHNS, CDR2 SASEGT. CDR3 in amino acids: CASSPRQGVQETQYF. CDR3 nucleotide sequence: TGTGCCAGCAGTCCCCGACAGGGGGTACAAGAGACCCAGTACTTC.

The chain recombines TRBV13 with TRBJ1-2; 9 nucleotides agree with TRBD1. This CDR3 is built from 15 residues. J was trimmed by 6 bases and V by 5 bases; bases with no gene match: 10. In germline, CDR1 is PRHDT, CDR2 FYEKMQ (reference sequence). The CDR3 loop reads CASSGIGTGKNGYTF. DNA for the CDR3: TGTGCCAGCAGCGGTATAGGGACAGGGAAGAATGGCTACACCTTC.